By share of the sample, the clone carrying this T cell receptor (beta chain) is medium-sized. Its antigen is still unknown. Individual cDNA molecules were tagged with unique molecular identifiers, the study reported. Each CDR3 protein is one row after TCRdb ran MiXCR on the 5' RACE reads. The sample carries 25,000 to 30,000 distinct CDR3 sequences, 5% to 6.5% recorded once. The data are from a study of early T cells in non-severe SARS-CoV-2 infection. Background on the study: Bulk RNA from unsorted whole blood was sequenced; chains were unpaired.

The V end was cut by 0 bases, the J end by 4 bases, with 12 bases between. This CDR3 is 15 amino acids long. Germline CDR1 MNHEY, CDR2 SVGAGI. Study-level results: VDJdb-based annotation leaned toward anti-spike CD8 responses and missed private and CD4 specificities.

The sequence came from an adult who was a healthcare worker with PCR-confirmed SARS-CoV-2 infection or an uninfected control (not recorded which). This rearrangement joins TRBV6-5 to TRBJ1-1, with D tentatively TRBD1 (6 bases). The sequenced sample consisted of whole blood. In nucleotides, the CDR3 is TGTGCCAGCAGTTACTCGAAGGACAGTCGCACTGAAGCTTTCTTT. This translates into CASSYSKDSRTEAFF.